Each of the 30 T cell receptor beta chains below was sequenced from the same sample in a study of human T cells and chemical hapten exposure. The time point: pre-sensitization, week 0. Treatment indicated: therapeutic diphenylcyclopropenone sensitization with weekly scalp DPC. One entry per CDR3 protein results from TCRdb running MiXCR on the RACE reads. The repertoire includes approximately 100,000 distinct CDR3 sequences, more than 10% of them detected once, and 1.5% to 2% sits in the top ten. The sequencing here drew on whole blood, taken in connection with sensitization to the hapten diphenylcyclopropenone (DPC). The receptors were gathered from a woman aged 45-60 years with alopecia areata. Some clones in this sample may be carry-over from other donors' samples.

CDR3: CASSPHGSNTEAFF. CDR3 nucleotide sequence: TGTGCCAGCAGCCCCCACGGGTCGAACACTGAAGCTTTCTTT. The rearrangement links TRBV28 to TRBJ1-1, with D hard to call. Trimming left V 6 bases short and J 1 base short, with 12 bases between. Germline CDR1 MDHEN, CDR2 SYDVKM. This CDR3 has 14 amino acids.

On this clonotype itself: The junction differs from germline at one of its ends, possibly a read error. The rearrangement uses TRBV5-4 and TRBJ2-7, with no clear D. The CDR3 contains 15 residues. The germline V gene encodes CDR1 SGHNT and CDR2 YYREEE (reference sequence). The CDR3 is CASSFSVSSSYGQYF. Here the CDR3 DNA reads TGTGCCAGCAGCTTTTCGGTTTCCTCCTCCTACGGGCAGTACTTC.

The chain carries TRBV5-1 and TRBJ2-3; D unclear. Germline V gene data show CDR1 as SGHRS and CDR2 as YFSETQ. The CDR3 length is 13 residues. V was pared by 4 bases and J by 2 bases, with 8 bases between. The CDR3 is CASSLIPTDTQYF. CDR3 DNA sequence: TGCGCCAGCAGCCTTATCCCCACAGATACGCAGTATTTT.

V is TRBV18 and J is TRBJ1-1; no reliable D call. The CDR3 is 12 residues long. With 5 bases removed from V and 0 bases from J, the gap between germline ends came to 4 bases. The germline V gene encodes CDR1 KGHSH and CDR2 LQKENI. As DNA, the CDR3 is TGTGCCAGCTCAGCACTGAACACTGAAGCTTTCTTT. It specifies CASSALNTEAFF.

This rearrangement joins TRBV21-1 to TRBJ1-2. TRBV21-1 is labeled a pseudogene. This CDR3 is 15 amino acids long. The CDR3 sequence: CASSNVEGAVYGYTF. CDR3 nucleotide sequence: TGTGCCAGCAGCAACGTGGAAGGAGCGGTATATGGCTACACCTTC.

This clonotype was seen many times. The chain links TRBV21-1 to TRBJ1-5. TRBV21-1 is a pseudogene locus. This CDR3 is built from 13 residues. The CDR3, as DNA: TGTGCCAGCAGCGGAAGGCTGGGACAGCCCCAGCATTTT. Its protein is CASSGRLGQPQHF.

The chain is built from TRBV6-1 and TRBJ1-5, with a tentative D call TRBD1 (6 bases). Germline CDR1 MNHNS, CDR2 SASEGT. The CDR3 loop spans 16 amino acids. Trimming took off 4 bases at V and 4 bases at J, with 17 bases between the two ends. CDR3 protein: CASSVVLAGANQPQHF. The CDR3 nucleotides are TGTGCCAGCAGTGTGGTTTTGGCAGGGGCTAATCAGCCCCAGCATTTT.

The chain couples TRBV28 to TRBJ2-7; no firm D call. The ends were cut back, 7 bases at V and 1 base at J, with 8 bases in the middle. Looked up from germline, CDR1 is MDHEN and CDR2 is SYDVKM. CDR3 length: 12 amino acids. CDR3 loop: CASTAISYEQYF. CDR3 nucleotides: TGTGCCAGCACCGCGATTTCCTACGAGCAGTACTTC.

This clonotype has only a few counts. J is TRBJ1-1 and V is TRBV6-2 or TRBV6-3; D call uncertain. This CDR3 spans 15 amino acids. Deletions cut 6 bases from V and 3 bases from J, with 17 bases between. Germline V lookup: CDR1 MNHEY, CDR2 SVGEGT. CDR3 DNA sequence: TGTGCCAGCAGGGGCTCCCAACAGTGGGACACTGAAGCTTTCTTT. Translated, it gives CASRGSQQWDTEAFF.

The rearrangement joins TRBV6-6 to TRBJ2-7; D not resolved. Trimming stripped 7 bases from V and 5 bases from J, with 6 bases between. This CDR3 contains 10 residues. The germline V gene has CDR1 MNHNY and CDR2 SVGAGI (reference sequence). CDR3 nucleotide sequence: TGTGCCAGCAAGTATGACGAGCAGTACTTC. This gives the protein CASKYDEQYF.

This chain uses TRBV5-1 with TRBJ1-1, with D perhaps matching TRBD1 (6 bases). Trimming left V 0 bases short and J 4 bases short, with 10 bases between. The V gene's germline CDR1 is SGHRS and CDR2 YFSETQ. The CDR3 runs to 14 residues. In DNA, the CDR3 is TGCGCCAGCAGCTTGGGGGGGCAGGCCACTGAAGCTTTCTTT. Its protein product is CASSLGGQATEAFF.

This clonotype came up a few times. The chain is built from TRBV6-6 and TRBJ2-2, with 11 bases aligning to TRBD1. The CDR3 covers 16 residues. The junction had 8 bases not matched to a gene; V was cut back by 7 bases and J by 4 bases. The germline CDR1 and CDR2 sequences are MNHNY and SVGAGI (reference sequence). This chain's CDR3 is CASTPRDRGGTGELFF. The CDR3 bases are TGTGCCAGCACCCCGAGGGACAGGGGGGGCACCGGGGAGCTGTTTTTT.

This clonotype was seen more than once but under ten times. The V gene is TRBV27, the J gene TRBJ1-2; no clear D gene. The CDR3 totals 14 residues. The germline gives CDR1 MNHEY, CDR2 SMNVEV (reference sequence). V was pared by 0 bases and J by 1 base, with 6 bases between. CDR3 in amino acids: CASSLSAFNYGYTF. CDR3 in DNA: TGTGCCAGCAGTTTATCAGCGTTTAACTATGGCTACACCTTC.

This clonotype has only a few counts. The CDR3 DNA is TGTGCCAGCACCAGACTAGCGGGAGAGGTCTTGGCCAATGAGCAGTTCTTC. Its translation is CASTRLAGEVLANEQFF. The J gene is TRBJ2-1, the V gene TRBV7-9; 12 positions agree with TRBD2. J gave up 6 bases and V 7 bases, and 13 bases lay outside the gene matches. In germline, CDR1 is SEHNR, CDR2 FQNEAQ (reference sequence). CDR3 length: 17 residues.

The V and J genes are TRBV28 and TRBJ2-3; TRBD2 matches 9 bases. The CDR3 extends over 17 amino acids. CDR1 and CDR2 (germline): MDHEN, SYDVKM. V trimming: 2 bases; J trimming: 4 bases; junction bases outside the gene matches: 10. The CDR3 reads CASSLLAGPRRADTQYF. CDR3 bases: TGTGCCAGCAGTTTACTAGCGGGGCCCCGCAGGGCAGATACGCAGTATTTT. Looking up the rest from reference TRBV28 and TRBJ2-3 gives the full variable domain: DVKVTQSSRYLVKRTGEKVFLECVQDMDHENMFWYRQDPGLGLRLIYFSYDVKMKEKGDIPEGYSVSREKKERFSLILESASTNQTSMYLCASSLLAGPRRADTQYFGPGTRLTVL.

This clonotype was counted ten times or more. The chain is built from TRBV7-2 and TRBJ2-5; D not resolved. V lost 1 base to trimming and J lost 4 bases, with 7 bases between them. The V gene's germline CDR1 is SGHTA and CDR2 FQGNSA. The CDR3 spans 13 residues. The CDR3 spells CASSLGMGETQYF. The CDR3 coding sequence is TGTGCCAGCAGCTTAGGTATGGGAGAGACCCAGTACTTC.

This chain uses TRBV27 with TRBJ1-3, with D unresolved. V lost 6 bases and J 4 bases, leaving 10 bases between the germline ends. CDR3 length equals 13 residues. CDR1 is MNHEY and CDR2 is SMNVEV in the germline V gene (reference sequence). This chain's CDR3 is CASRREGGNTIYF. The DNA for the CDR3 is TGTGCCAGCAGGAGGGAAGGGGGAAACACCATATATTTT.

This clonotype was counted a few times. The chain links TRBV6-6 to TRBJ1-5; TRBD1 agrees at 7 bases. V lost 7 bases, J lost 9 bases, and 15 bases stayed unmatched. The CDR3 consists of 15 residues. Per the germline V gene, CDR1 is MNHNY and CDR2 is SVGAGI (reference sequence). DNA of the CDR3: TGTGCCAGCAACCCCTTCGGACAGGCCCGGTGGCCCCAGCATTTT. It codes for CASNPFGQARWPQHF.

V usage is TRBV7-9 and J usage is TRBJ1-1, with TRBD1 as a possible D gene (5 bases). The CDR3 is 14 residues long. The germline V gene encodes CDR1 SEHNR and CDR2 FQNEAQ (reference sequence). Trimming took off 7 bases at V and 0 bases at J, with 12 bases between the two ends. CDR3 in amino acids: CASTKGDLNTEAFF. The CDR3 DNA follows: TGTGCCAGCACCAAAGGGGACCTGAACACTGAAGCTTTCTTT.

This clonotype appeared a few times. In nucleotides, the CDR3 is TGTGCCAGCAGGGCCGGGACAGGGTGGGGAAACACCATATATTTT. Its translation is CASRAGTGWGNTIYF. The V and J genes are TRBV12-3 or TRBV12-4 and TRBJ1-3; 9 bases align to TRBD1. CDR3 length: 15 residues. V gave up 6 bases and J gave up 4 bases; unmatched junction bases: 7.

The V call is TRBV28, the J call TRBJ1-2; 7 bases line up with TRBD1. Germline-derived CDR1 and CDR2 are MDHEN and SYDVKM. With 7 bases clipped from V and 3 bases from J, the junction kept 8 bases outside the gene matches. This CDR3 is 14 amino acids long. The CDR3 region has the DNA TGTGCCAGCACCCTGGGACAGCCATACTATGGCTACACCTTC. The encoded protein is CASTLGQPYYGYTF.

The V and J genes are TRBV28 and TRBJ1-1; no clear D gene. The CDR3 contains 15 residues. V lost 2 bases, J lost 4 bases, and 14 bases lay in between. CDR1 MDHEN and CDR2 SYDVKM come from the germline V gene. CDR3 coding DNA: TGTGCCAGCAGTTTACAAGCCAGTTGGAGCACTGAAGCTTTCTTT. It codes for CASSLQASWSTEAFF.

This clonotype occurred a few times. The rearrangement uses TRBV7-2 and TRBJ2-1, with TRBD2 as a possible D gene (7 bases). CDR1 and CDR2 from the germline V gene are SGHTA and FQGNSA. Between the trimmed V and J ends, which lost 9 bases and 6 bases, there was a span of 15 bases. The CDR3 spans 13 residues. CDR3 sequence: CASRGASGNEQFF. CDR3 DNA sequence: TGTGCCAGTCGGGGGGCCTCTGGCAATGAGCAGTTCTTC.

The genes are TRBV7-9 and TRBJ2-4; no clear D. This CDR3 comprises 11 residues. Germline-derived CDR1 and CDR2 are SEHNR and FQNEAQ (reference sequence). V gave up 4 bases and J gave up 7 bases, with 5 bases separating them. The CDR3 nucleotides are TGTGCCAGCAGCTCCGCGAACATTCAGTACTTC. This encodes CASSSANIQYF. The full variable domain, completed using reference TRBV7-9 and TRBJ2-4, is DTGVSQNPRHKITKRGQNVTFRCDPISEHNRLYWYRQTLGQGPEFLTYFQNEAQLEKSRLLSDRFSAERPKGSFSTLEIQRTEQGDSAMYLCASSSANIQYFGAGTRLSVL.

This clonotype appeared many times. The V gene is TRBV20-1, the J gene TRBJ2-3; the D is unclear. V lost 2 bases and J lost 6, with 12 bases in between. The CDR3 consists of 13 residues. Looked up from germline, CDR1 is DFQATT and CDR2 is SNEGSKA (reference sequence). CDR3 region: CSARSDWRDTQYF. The CDR3, as DNA: TGCAGTGCTAGAAGCGACTGGCGGGATACGCAGTATTTT.

This rearrangement joins TRBV20-1 to TRBJ2-2, with 8 bases that match TRBD2. The V segment lost 2 bases and the J segment 5 bases; nucleotides outside the gene matches: 13. Germline V gene sequence: CDR1 DFQATT, CDR2 SNEGSKA (reference sequence). The CDR3 extends over 17 amino acids. The CDR3 bases are TGCAGTGCTAGAACTAACCCGGGACTAGGGAAAACCGGGGAGCTGTTTTTT. This sequence encodes CSARTNPGLGKTGELFF.

The rearrangement links TRBV28 to TRBJ1-3; TRBD1 aligns across 8 bases. V was pared by 1 base and J by 2 bases, with 4 bases of the junction left unmatched. The V gene's germline CDR1 is MDHEN and CDR2 SYDVKM. The CDR3 is 16 residues long. This chain's CDR3 is CASSLSSDRAGNTIYF. In nucleotides, the CDR3 is TGTGCCAGCAGTTTATCGTCGGACAGGGCTGGAAACACCATATATTTT. Full variable domain (outside the CDR3, taken from reference TRBV28 and TRBJ1-3): DVKVTQSSRYLVKRTGEKVFLECVQDMDHENMFWYRQDPGLGLRLIYFSYDVKMKEKGDIPEGYSVSREKKERFSLILESASTNQTSMYLCASSLSSDRAGNTIYFGEGSWLTVV.

V and J are TRBV20-1 and TRBJ2-5, with D uncertain. CDR1 is DFQATT and CDR2 is SNEGSKA in the germline V gene (reference sequence). The CDR3 contains 13 residues. The V end was cut by 3 bases, the J end by 4 bases, with 12 bases between. CDR3 residues: CSARRTEAETQYF. CDR3 nucleotides: TGCAGTGCTAGGCGTACCGAGGCAGAGACCCAGTACTTC.

This clonotype showed up just a few times. This chain connects TRBV12-5 to TRBJ1-1; D unclear. This CDR3 spans 12 amino acids. The V end lost 6 bases, the J end lost 5 bases, and 10 bases lay between the germline ends. Germline V CDR1 and CDR2: LGHNT, FRNRAP. CDR3 nucleotide sequence: TGTGCTAGTGGCCTAACAACGACTGAAGCTTTCTTT. It is translated as CASGLTTTEAFF.

CDR3 sequence reads: CSVGPGQGVSEAFF. The CDR3 DNA follows: TGCAGCGTTGGGCCCGGACAGGGAGTGTCTGAAGCTTTCTTT. This rearrangement joins TRBV29-1 to TRBJ1-1, with 8 bases fitting TRBD1. J lost 6 bases, V lost 4 bases, and 10 bases had no gene match. This CDR3 contains 14 residues. In germline, CDR1 is SQVTM, CDR2 ANQGSEA.